This T cell receptor (beta chain) emerged from a study of shared clonotypes between healthy human individuals. The CDR3 is 16 residues long. Germline CDR1 SGHTA, CDR2 FQGNSA. Trimming removed 1 base at V and 2 bases at J, with 15 bases between. Clones were sequenced by immunoSEQ multiplex PCR, and TCRdb holds only the in-frame ones, with some missing. The profile shows some 2.3 million clones, more than 80% of them singletons. Turning to this clone: The sample has other DNA sequences that encode this CDR3 too.

Only Caucasian adults living in Nashville, Tennessee made up the donor group. This sequence joins TRBV7-2 and TRBJ2-7, with a possible D match to TRBD2 (5 bases). The material sequenced was naive CD4+ T cells from PBMCs. Subset given: CD45RA+ positively selected. The sequence was obtained from a man between 18 and 35 years old in good health. Some clones in this sample may be carry-over from other donors' samples. The CDR3 DNA reads TGTGCCAGCAGCTTAGAGAGGGCTAGTGGGGCCTACGAGCAGTACTTC. Protein: CASSLERASGAYEQYF. Drawing the rest from reference TRBV7-2 and TRBJ2-7, the complete variable domain is GAGVSQSPSNKVTEKGKDVELRCDPISGHTALYWYRQSLGQGLEFLIYFQGNSAPDKSGLPSDRFSAERTGGSVSTLTIQRTQQEDSAVYLCASSLERASGAYEQYFGPGTRLTVT.